Listed below are T cell receptor beta chains from one sample, sequenced in a study of blood T cell repertoires in COVID-19. Repertoires were generated with immunoSEQ multiplex PCR, while TCRdb's copy carries only in-frame clones and drops some. The sample contains approximately 140,000 clones, approximately 85% of which appear only once. The sequencing sample was made of PBMCs or T cells enriched from blood (not recorded which). These TCRs come from a woman aged 45-65 years with acute COVID-19. CDR3s leave out the opening cysteine and the closing phenylalanine or tryptophan. The D gene is left open where the match is weak.

D gene | J gene | V gene | CDR3 protein
TRBD1 | TRBJ1-3 | TRBV18 | ASSPGLPGTGNGNTIY
TRBD1 | TRBJ1-6 | TRBV6-6 | ASRTGTGGSPLH
. | TRBJ1-2 | TRBV7-2 | ASSLASQGMRLDYGYT
TRBD1 | TRBJ2-7 | TRBV6-5 | ASSYATGQGYEQY
. | TRBJ1-1 | TRBV15 | ATSRDTGGTEAF
TRBD2 | TRBJ2-3 | TRBV28 | ASSLHSGGSTDTQY
. | TRBJ2-7 | TRBV7-2 | ASSLAGTIALYEQY
TRBD1 | TRBJ1-5 | TRBV6-2/TRBV6-3 | ASSSTGAVQPQH
. | TRBJ1-3 | TRBV7-9 | AWTRFSGADTIY
. | TRBJ2-1 | TRBV7-3 | ASSLGFSAENEQF